A single sample gave rise to the 24 T cell receptor beta chains below, sequenced in a study of cytomegalovirus exposure and HLA in healthy donors. The PCR made use of 60 Vbeta and 13 Jbeta primers. Libraries were prepared by immunoSEQ multiplex PCR; TCRdb keeps only in-frame clonotypes and omits some of them. Seen here are tens of thousands of clones, about 75% observed once, and the top ten hold roughly 23%. Sequencing was carried out using PBMCs. All receptors derive from a woman in her forties in good health and CMV-seropositive.

The chain couples TRBV7-8 to TRBJ2-1; 8 bases match TRBD2. CDR3 size: 12 residues. V lost 5 bases, J lost 14 bases, and 8 bases stayed unmatched. From germline, CDR1 is SGHVS and CDR2 FQNEAQ. The CDR3 loop reads CASSPPGGGEFF. CDR3 nucleotide sequence: TGTGCCAGCAGCCCACCCGGGGGGGGTGAGTTCTTC.

The chain recombines TRBV7-8 with TRBJ1-1; D is perhaps TRBD1 (6 bases). Trimming removed 1 base from V and 0 bases from J, with 18 bases in between. There are 18 residues in the CDR3. Germline CDR1 and CDR2: SGHVS and FQNEAQ. The CDR3 protein is CASSLEGQGPLMNTEAFF. In DNA, the CDR3 is TGTGCCAGCAGCTTAGAAGGGCAGGGGCCGTTGATGAACACTGAAGCTTTCTTT.

The rearrangement uses TRBV19 and TRBJ2-7, with D possibly being TRBD1 (6 bases). CDR1 and CDR2 from the germline V gene are LNHDA and SQIVND (reference sequence). Trimming stripped 3 bases from V and 3 bases from J, with 18 bases between. This CDR3 region has 16 residues. This chain's CDR3 is CASSMGHGPPIYEQYF. The DNA of the CDR3 is TGTGCCAGTAGTATGGGACACGGTCCCCCCATCTACGAGCAGTACTTC.

V and J are TRBV10-1 and TRBJ2-3; D not resolved. Looked up from germline, CDR1 is WNHNN and CDR2 is SYGVQD (reference sequence). The length of the CDR3 is 12 residues. The V and J ends lost 6 bases and 4 bases respectively, with 8 bases between them. Here the CDR3 reads CASSAGADTQYF. The CDR3 DNA reads TGCGCCAGCAGCGCCGGAGCAGATACGCAGTATTTT.

Comment on this clone: The junction shows a germline mismatch at one end, possibly a read error. CDR3 DNA: TGTTCCAGCAACCTACTCCTTTCCTACAGGGACACAGATACGCAGTATTTT. Its translation is CSSNLLLSYRDTDTQYF. The chain carries TRBV7-9 and TRBJ2-3; a weak D match, TRBD1 (6 bases). In germline, CDR1 is SEHNR, CDR2 FQNEAQ (reference sequence). This CDR3 has 17 residues.

The chain has TRBV7-9 and TRBJ2-2, with 11 bases fitting TRBD2. This CDR3 region has 14 residues. Unmatched junction bases numbered 5, after V lost 5 bases and J lost 9 bases. CDR1 and CDR2 from the germline V gene are SEHNR and FQNEAQ (reference sequence). The CDR3 coding sequence is TGTGCCAGCAGCGCAGGGACTAGCGGTCGGGAGCTGTTTTTT. Translated, it gives CASSAGTSGRELFF. The full variable domain, in which reference TRBV7-9 and TRBJ2-2 provide the parts outside the CDR3, is DTGVSQNPRHKITKRGQNVTFRCDPISEHNRLYWYRQTLGQGPEFLTYFQNEAQLEKSRLLSDRFSAERPKGSFSTLEIQRTEQGDSAMYLCASSAGTSGRELFFGEGSRLTVL.

This chain joins TRBV2 and TRBJ1-5; 8 bases agree with TRBD1. The CDR3 consists of 16 residues. The trim removed 5 bases at V and 6 bases at J, leaving 12 bases unmatched. From germline, CDR1 is SNHLY and CDR2 FYNNEI. The CDR3 is CASSYITGGQGQPQHF. The CDR3 DNA follows: TGTGCCAGCAGTTATATCACAGGGGGTCAGGGTCAGCCCCAGCATTTT.

This clone was found once. The chain has TRBV5-4 and TRBJ1-5, with 7 nucleotides matching TRBD1. The V and J ends lost 0 bases and 3 bases, in that order; junction bases with no gene match: 6. Germline V gene sequence: CDR1 SGHNT, CDR2 YYREEE (reference sequence). The CDR3 totals 16 residues. As DNA, the CDR3 is TGTGCCAGCAGCTTGGCCCCAGGGGGTAACAATCAGCCCCAGCATTTT. The encoded protein is CASSLAPGGNNQPQHF.

The V call is TRBV6-1, the J call TRBJ2-4; D ambiguous. The CDR3 covers 15 residues. The V and J ends lost 3 bases and 3 bases respectively, with 12 bases between them. Per the germline V gene, CDR1 is MNHNS and CDR2 is SASEGT. This chain's CDR3 is CASSESGARKNIQYF. The CDR3, as DNA: TGTGCCAGCAGTGAGTCGGGTGCACGCAAAAACATTCAGTACTTC.

V is TRBV9 and J is TRBJ2-5; D remains ambiguous. Gene TRBJ2-7 matches the end of the DNA better, so the J call may be wrong. Germline lookup yields CDR1 SGDLS and CDR2 YYNGEE. The CDR3 has 13 amino acids. CDR3 amino acids: CASSVDNLSEQYF. As DNA, the CDR3 is TGTGCCAGCAGCGTAGATAATTTGAGCGAGCAGTACTTC.

This chain uses TRBV30 with TRBJ2-3; TRBD2 matches 7 bases. V gave up 7 bases and J gave up 4 bases; unmatched junction bases: 11. Germline CDR1 reads GTSNPN; CDR2 reads SVGIG (reference sequence). The CDR3 consists of 14 residues. CDR3 nucleotides: TGTGCCTCGACAAAAGGGGAGGGTCCAGATACGCAGTATTTT. Encoded protein: CASTKGEGPDTQYF. Full variable domain (rest looked up from reference TRBV30 and TRBJ2-3): SQTIHQWPATLVQPVGSPLSLECTVEGTSNPNLYWYRQAAGRGLQLLFYSVGIGQISSEVPQNLSASRPQDRQFILSSKKLLLSDSGFYLCASTKGEGPDTQYFGPGTRLTVL.

The count of this clone is one. The V gene is TRBV19, the J gene TRBJ1-2; 9 bases match TRBD1. Per germline, CDR1 LNHDA and CDR2 SQIVND (reference sequence). CDR3 size: 14 residues. V was clipped by 9 bases and J by 0 bases; unmatched bases: 5. The chain's CDR3 is CASRTGGANYGYTF. CDR3 coding DNA: TGTGCCAGCCGTACAGGGGGCGCTAACTATGGCTACACCTTC.

The chain has TRBV7-8 and TRBJ1-1; D is uncertain. CDR3 length equals 14 residues. CDR1 and CDR2 from the germline V gene are SGHVS and FQNEAQ. V dropped 2 bases and J dropped 1 base, with 8 bases sitting between them. The CDR3 protein is CASSLPVSNTEAFF. The CDR3 DNA reads as TGTGCCAGCAGCTTACCGGTTTCGAACACTGAAGCTTTCTTT. Using reference TRBV7-8 and TRBJ1-1 for the parts outside the CDR3, the full variable domain is GAGVSQSPRYKVAKRGQDVALRCDPISGHVSLFWYQQALGQGPEFLTYFQNEAQLDKSGLPSDRFFAERPEGSVSTLKIQRTQQEDSAVYLCASSLPVSNTEAFFGQGTRLTVV.

The chain has TRBV2 and TRBJ2-7, with TRBD2 matching 10 bases. Germline V gene data show CDR1 as SNHLY and CDR2 as FYNNEI. The ends lost 6 bases at V and 2 bases at J; junction bases unmatched: 4. The CDR3 extends over 14 amino acids. The CDR3 protein is CASSLSGGAYEQYF. The CDR3 bases are TGTGCCAGCAGCCTCAGCGGGGGGGCCTACGAGCAGTACTTC.

This chain uses TRBV5-6 with TRBJ1-2, with D possibly TRBD1 on 5 matching bases. CDR1 and CDR2 from the germline V gene are SGHDT and YYEEEE. CDR3 length: 15 amino acids. Trimming shortened V by 1 base and J by 2 bases, and 12 bases separated the two germline ends. CDR3 region: CASSLFRVGNYGYTF. The CDR3 DNA reads as TGTGCCAGCAGCTTGTTCAGGGTTGGGAACTATGGCTACACCTTC.

This clone was counted a few times. V usage is TRBV5-1 and J usage is TRBJ2-3, with D perhaps TRBD1 (6 bases). The CDR3 runs 14 residues. Germline CDR1 reads SGHRS; CDR2 reads YFSETQ. The germline V and J ends were trimmed by 5 bases and 0 bases, with 10 bases remaining between them. The CDR3 region is CASRGGASTDTQYF. CDR3 nucleotides: TGCGCCAGCAGAGGGGGTGCTAGCACAGATACGCAGTATTTT.

The J gene is TRBJ1-2, the V gene TRBV30; D remains unclear. Germline CDR1 and CDR2: GTSNPN and SVGIG (reference sequence). The V gene lost 6 bases and the J gene lost 6 bases, with 14 bases spanning the gap. This CDR3 comprises 12 residues. DNA of the CDR3: TGTGCCTGCTACCCCATGAGGCATGGCTACACCTTC. This sequence encodes CACYPMRHGYTF.

This clone was counted only a few times. The rearrangement joins TRBV7-6 to TRBJ2-2, with TRBD2 matching over 11 bases. Germline trimming cut 1 base from V and 4 bases from J; bases unmatched to any gene: 5. This CDR3 has 17 residues. CDR1 is SGHVS, CDR2 FNYEAQ, per germline. Here the CDR3 reads CASSLGLAGGITGELFF. For the CDR3, the DNA is TGTGCCAGCAGCTTAGGGCTAGCGGGGGGAATCACCGGGGAGCTGTTTTTT.

This clone was counted once. The chain combines TRBV27 with TRBJ2-3; weak D call: TRBD2 (6 bases). The CDR3 has 14 residues. V lost 0 bases and J 4 bases, leaving 8 bases between the germline ends. Germline-derived CDR1 and CDR2 are MNHEY and SMNVEV (reference sequence). The CDR3 DNA reads as TGTGCCAGCAGTTTATCGGGGGAGGCAGATACGCAGTATTTT. This sequence encodes CASSLSGEADTQYF.

The gene calls are TRBV30 and TRBJ2-1; D unresolved. Trimming pared 2 bases from V and 10 bases from J, leaving 15 bases between. Germline CDR1 GTSNPN, CDR2 SVGIG (reference sequence). CDR3 length: 13 amino acids. The CDR3 DNA is TGTGCCTGGAGTCTAATACCCGGCGGCGAGCAGTTCTTC. This translates into CAWSLIPGGEQFF.

Only a few counts were recorded for this clone. This chain links TRBV6-6 with TRBJ1-2; tentatively, D is TRBD1 (5 bases). The germline CDR1 and CDR2 sequences are MNHNY and SVGAGI (reference sequence). This CDR3 is 13 amino acids long. V gave up 5 bases and J gave up 7 bases, with 14 bases separating them. CDR3 nucleotides: TGTGCCAGCAGTGGGTCGACAGCTGGTGGCTACACCTTC. It encodes CASSGSTAGGYTF.

The genes are TRBV7-2 and TRBJ2-2; TRBD2 might be the D (5 bases). Germline loops: CDR1 SGHTA, CDR2 FQGNSA. The CDR3 has 16 amino acids. The V and J ends lost 7 bases and 1 base respectively, with 16 bases between them. CDR3 region: CASKRLNWGNTGELFF. In DNA, the CDR3 is TGTGCCAGCAAAAGACTAAACTGGGGGAACACCGGGGAGCTGTTTTTT.

V gene TRBV6-1 combines with J gene TRBJ2-3, with D unclear. Per the germline V gene, CDR1 is MNHNS and CDR2 is SASEGT. V shed 1 base and J shed 7 bases, with 3 bases lying between them. The CDR3 is 11 amino acids. CDR3 residues: CASSEGHTQYF. The CDR3 region has the DNA TGTGCCAGCAGTGAAGGGCATACGCAGTATTTT.

The chain has TRBV7-9 and TRBJ2-7; 7 bases are shared with TRBD1. V was clipped by 0 bases and J by 2 bases; unmatched bases: 7. The CDR3 spans 16 residues. CDR1 is SEHNR and CDR2 is FQNEAQ in the germline V gene (reference sequence). The CDR3 loop reads CASSLATGSLTYEQYF. The DNA for the CDR3 is TGTGCCAGCAGCTTAGCGACAGGGAGTTTAACCTACGAGCAGTACTTC.